The following is a T cell receptor (beta chain) sequence with its context. Antigen specificity is unknown. The data were taken from a study of cytomegalovirus exposure and HLA in healthy donors. It was with 60 Vbeta and 13 Jbeta primers that the PCR ran. The table came from immunoSEQ multiplex PCR; TCRdb's copy has only in-frame clones and leaves some out. The sample shows 95,000 to 150,000 clones, and approximately 3.8% sits with its ten largest clones. Germline loops: CDR1 LNHDA, CDR2 SQIVND (reference sequence). CDR3 length: 12 amino acids. Between the trimmed V and J ends, which lost 7 bases and 6 bases, there was a span of 12 bases. Donors had nominal health at sampling but likely had unrecorded immune exposures. Overall study findings and caveats: Fewer N-insertions than the approximately 680-donor mean were reportedly shown by an Asian-associated ancestry cluster in a later analysis.

Sequenced sample: PBMCs. The clonotype originates from a man younger than 35 in good health and CMV-seronegative. The chain links TRBV19 to TRBJ1-1; D unresolved. The CDR3 loop is CASTSRSAEAFF. Written as DNA, the CDR3 is TGTGCCAGTACCTCTCGCAGTGCTGAAGCTTTCTTT.